This entry is about one TCR beta chain. Its target is unknown. TCRdb's copy holds only in-frame clones and misses some; the assay was immunoSEQ multiplex PCR. The top ten hold around 11% of the sample, which has 130,000 to 150,000 clones, 70% to 90% seen once. As to time point: baseline pretreatment blood. Treatment indicated: 15 Gy SBRT to primary tumor, nephrectomy 4 weeks later. Serial blood draws occurred at baseline and 2 and 4 weeks post-SBRT. Clear cell pathology was present in this patient's renal cell carcinoma. The data stem from a study of radiation and T cells in renal cell carcinoma. Across the study: Nephrectomy followed 15 Gy stereotactic body radiation by 4 weeks. Study outcomes and limitations: Baseline intratumoral clonotype presence is unknown without pretreatment biopsies.

The material was blood, obtained from a patient whose treatment included radiotherapy and nephrectomy. The clonotype was recovered from a woman aged 50 to 60 with renal cell carcinoma.

The chain's CDR3 is CASSQSESQPQHF. CDR3 DNA sequence: TGTGCCAGCAGCCAATCAGAGAGTCAGCCCCAGCATTTT. The V call is TRBV14, the J call TRBJ1-5; D unclear. CDR3 length equals 13 residues. From germline, CDR1 is SGHDN and CDR2 FVKESK. V gave up 2 bases and J gave up 6 bases, with 8 bases separating them.